Detailed here is one T cell receptor (beta chain). The target antigen is unknown. The entry originates in a study of persistence of HIV-infected CD4 T cells. Whole-study findings and limits: Degenerate expanded CDR3beta sequences were enriched among CMV- and Gag-responding cells.

Germline V lookup: CDR1 KGHSH, CDR2 LQKENI. V lost 6 bases, J lost 12 bases, and 12 bases lay in between. The CDR3 is 11 residues long. The immunoSEQ assay was version 4, run in survey mode. The assay was immunoSEQ multiplex PCR, and TCRdb's table has in-frame clones only and misses some. This table holds some 41,000 clones, more than 70% found once. Lysates of CMV-infected fibroblasts at 8 to 10 ug/mL stimulated these cells. Memory cells lacking CD40L and CD69 with high CD45RO were sorted. This specimen consisted of CD4+ T cells sorted from PBMCs after roughly 19-hour stimulation, obtained from a patient who received antiretroviral therapy. The receptor's source is an adult man with HIV who was CMV-seropositive. The rearrangement links TRBV18 to TRBJ2-1; D might be TRBD2 (5 bases). Here the CDR3 reads CASSNRGTQFF. The CDR3 DNA sequence: TGTGCCAGCTCGAACCGGGGAACGCAGTTCTTC.